This T cell receptor beta chain is drawn from a study of human T cells and chemical hapten exposure. Points from the study as a whole: The study found that DPC sensitization did not change TCRs above 1 in 1000 frequency.

TCRdb called the RACE reads again in MiXCR, with one record for every CDR3 protein. The data contain roughly 130,000 distinct CDR3 sequences, 11% of them singletons. Germline CDR1 SGHDN, CDR2 FVKESK. The CDR3 consists of 15 residues. The V gene lost 4 bases and the J gene lost 5 bases, with 17 bases spanning the gap. As to this clonotype: Its antigen is not known.

Time point given: patch test 3, about 24 weeks after DPC sensitization. Treatment here: therapeutic diphenylcyclopropenone sensitization with weekly scalp DPC. The chain combines TRBV14 with TRBJ1-1; a possible D gene is TRBD1 (5 bases). Sequences were derived from whole blood, sampled in connection with sensitization to the hapten diphenylcyclopropenone (DPC). The sequence was collected from a woman aged 45-65 years with alopecia areata. Some clones in this sample may be carry-over from other donors' samples. The CDR3 is CASSPDPRRGTEAFF. In DNA, the CDR3 is TGTGCCAGCAGCCCTGACCCCCGAAGGGGTACTGAAGCTTTCTTT.